This T cell receptor beta chain was sequenced in a study of CD8+CD57+ T cells in acquired aplastic anemia. Background on the study: The average for DNA from sorted CD4+ and CD8+ cells was 2.5 to 4 ug. Study findings and constraints: Patients and controls shared 25 to 30 CD8+ CDR3 sequences.

In this sample, this clonotype turned up many times. No antigen is known for it. According to the study, genomic DNA was the template for TCR beta VDJ and CDR3 profiling. TCRdb passed the reads through MiXCR, listing each CDR3 protein once. This table holds a few hundred thousand distinct CDR3 sequences, around a third found once. CD8+CD57+ cell expansion, shown by flow cytometry, had occurred in the patients selected for sequencing. In all patients, the disease was severe acquired aplastic anemia. The sequence derives from a human donor with aplastic anemia. The sample was sorted CD4+, CD8+, or CD8+CD57+ T cells (not recorded which) from PBMCs.

The CDR3 DNA reads as TGTGCCACCAGTGCCGTGGGATCCTACGAGCAGTACTTC. This sequence encodes CATSAVGSYEQYF. The J gene is TRBJ2-7, the V gene TRBV24-1; D ambiguous. V lost 5 bases and J 1 base, leaving 8 bases between the germline ends. The CDR3 has 13 amino acids. Germline V gene data show CDR1 as KGHDR and CDR2 as SFDVKD.